This T cell receptor (beta chain) stems from a study of cytotoxic CD8 clonotypes in ibrutinib-treated CLL. Sequenced by immunoSEQ multiplex PCR; TCRdb stores in-frame clones only, minus some. The sample has 50,000 to 70,000 clones, 54% seen once; the top ten hold 20% to 30%. The CDR3 length is 15 residues. Germline CDR1 is SGHVS and CDR2 is FNYEAQ. The V gene lost 2 bases and the J gene lost 4 bases, with 11 bases spanning the gap. Cryopreserved PBMCs supplied about 1.9 micrograms of genomic DNA for TCR beta libraries. The sample here was PBMCs, taken at disease progression, from a patient treated with ibrutinib. The clonotype originates from a human donor with chronic lymphocytic leukemia. The chain is built from TRBV7-6 and TRBJ1-4; D is possibly TRBD1 (6 bases). The CDR3 coding sequence is TGTGCCAGCAGCTTAAACGACAGGTTTAATGAAAAACTGTTTTTT. Its protein product is CASSLNDRFNEKLFF.